These T cell receptor beta chains were read from a single sample in a study of blood T cell repertoires in COVID-19. Method: immunoSEQ multiplex PCR; TCRdb's copy keeps in-frame clones and lacks some. The repertoire holds tens of thousands of clones, with around 84% as singletons. Sequenced material: peripheral blood. The receptors come from a human donor in a cohort sampled during active COVID-19. CDR3s include the opening cysteine and the closing phenylalanine or tryptophan.

v_call,j_call,cdr3_aa
TRBV6-5,TRBJ1-6,CASSYQQGLRSPLHF
TRBV10-3,TRBJ2-7,CAISETGVLYEQYF
TRBV7-9,TRBJ1-1,CASSLPSRFFPNTEAFF
TRBV25-1,TRBJ2-7,CASSRTGYEQYF
TRBV11-3,TRBJ2-1,CASSLSTGTINDGQFF
TRBV24-1,TRBJ1-1,CATSDPTGLEAFF
TRBV6-2/TRBV6-3,TRBJ1-1,CASSFRDRGTEAFF
TRBV7-8,TRBJ1-3,CASSLGRQGASGNTIYF
TRBV6-2/TRBV6-3,TRBJ2-1,CASSSASLGNNEQFF
TRBV3-1/TRBV3-2,TRBJ2-3,CASSQDSREGLADTQYF
TRBV19,TRBJ1-4,CASRQGGPDEKLFF
TRBV6-5,TRBJ1-3,CASSPDGGSGNTIYF
TRBV19,TRBJ2-2,CASSIIRQGGSGELFF
TRBV5-6,TRBJ2-1,CASSLDRGSLDNEQFF
TRBV11-2,TRBJ1-3,CASSATTGNTIYF
TRBV7-2,TRBJ1-3,CASSFQGSGNTIYF
TRBV7-6,TRBJ1-4,CASSPGTGDGKKLFF
TRBV27,TRBJ2-7,CASRDLKTGDYEQYF
TRBV27,TRBJ2-7,CASRIIAGGEQYF
TRBV19,TRBJ1-3,CASSQGALGNTIYF
TRBV28,TRBJ2-5,CATHRREGYQETQYF
TRBV11-3,TRBJ2-7,CASSLGGVTYEQYF
TRBV3-1/TRBV3-2,TRBJ1-1,CASSLNQGMGEAFF
TRBV28,TRBJ2-5,CASSPTSGETQYF
TRBV11-2,TRBJ1-2,CASSLLGQTYTF
TRBV18,TRBJ2-1,CASSPREDEQFF
TRBV30,TRBJ2-3,CACSGKWDTQYF
TRBV3-1/TRBV3-2,TRBJ1-5,CASSQGSGIDQPQHF
TRBV18,TRBJ2-7,CASSPGGREGSYEQYF
TRBV5-1,TRBJ2-7,CASSWRQGGGYEQYF
TRBV4-3,TRBJ2-1,CASSQEYASGRGMQFF
TRBV15,TRBJ1-1,CATSRRSTTGVLNTEAFF
TRBV27,TRBJ2-1,CASSLPAGTSGTSSYNEQFF
TRBV7-9,TRBJ1-1,CASSPARGQGADEAFF
TRBV4-2,TRBJ2-1,CASSRASGYNEQFF
TRBV6-2/TRBV6-3,TRBJ2-7,CASSYRQNEQYF
TRBV10-1,TRBJ2-1,CASSDFRLAGYRYNEQFF
TRBV29-1,TRBJ1-2,CSGGTGLPYGYTF
TRBV7-2,TRBJ2-7,CASSTRPGQGGEQYF
TRBV28,TRBJ2-7,CASSVESGSYEQYF
TRBV7-9,TRBJ2-1,CASSTSSSYNEQFF